Below, 17 T cell receptor beta chains from the same sample are listed, as sequenced in a study of pediatric ulcerative colitis. Clones were read by immunoSEQ multiplex PCR, and TCRdb kept only the in-frame ones, dropping some. The repertoire consists of 30,000 to 40,000 clones, with around 80% occurring once and the leading ten covering approximately 4%. What was sequenced was blood. The receptor set was obtained from a boy aged 5-17 years with severe ulcerative colitis.

V and J are TRBV6-1 and TRBJ1-1; D ambiguous. Per the germline V gene, CDR1 is MNHNS and CDR2 is SASEGT. Trimming cost V 6 bases and J 2 bases, with 4 bases left between them. The CDR3 totals 11 residues. Written as DNA, the CDR3 is TGTGCCAGCAGACTAAACACTGAAGCTTTCTTT. Protein product: CASRLNTEAFF.

The CDR3 spells CASSPSGSSGNEQFF. DNA of the CDR3: TGTGCCAGCAGCCCCTCTGGTAGTTCAGGAAATGAGCAGTTCTTC. The chain couples TRBV7-9 to TRBJ2-1; D is unclear. Germline V gene lookup returns CDR1 SEHNR and CDR2 FQNEAQ (reference sequence). Trimming removed 5 bases from V and 7 bases from J, with 18 bases in between. This CDR3 region has 15 residues.

This chain links TRBV7-3 with TRBJ1-2; D is unresolved. Trimming took off 2 bases at V and 7 bases at J, with 8 bases between the two ends. Germline CDR1 is SGHTA and CDR2 is FQGTGA. This CDR3 region has 12 residues. The CDR3 protein is CASSLGGGGYTF. CDR3 DNA: TGTGCCAGCAGCTTAGGCGGCGGTGGCTACACCTTC.

J is TRBJ1-1 and V is TRBV19; 8 bases fit TRBD1. J gave up 3 bases and V 11 bases, and 14 bases lay outside the gene matches. From germline, CDR1 is LNHDA and CDR2 SQIVND (reference sequence). The CDR3 is made up of 15 amino acids. The CDR3 DNA reads TGTGCCTGCCAAACCAAACGGGACAGGCACACTGAAGCTTTCTTT. Translation gives CACQTKRDRHTEAFF.

The rearrangement uses TRBV7-2 and TRBJ2-3; D is unclear. Germline loops: CDR1 SGHTA, CDR2 FQGNSA. This CDR3 is built from 16 residues. Trimming took 4 bases from V and 1 from J, leaving 15 bases between them. CDR3 bases: TGTGCCAGCAGCTCCTCACATGGGAAGGGCACAGATACGCAGTATTTT. Translated: CASSSSHGKGTDTQYF.

This chain connects TRBV5-1 to TRBJ2-7; TRBD2 agrees at 8 bases. The J segment lost 0 bases and the V segment lost 2 bases, leaving 4 bases of the junction unmatched. Germline CDR1 SGHRS, CDR2 YFSETQ. CDR3 length: 15 residues. CDR3 DNA: TGCGCCAGCAGCTTTGTAGCGGGGAGCTCCTACGAGCAGTACTTC. Its protein is CASSFVAGSSYEQYF.

The genes are TRBV6-1 and TRBJ1-6; no clear D. V was shortened by 10 bases and J by 6 bases, with 19 bases between the two germline ends. The germline V gene encodes CDR1 MNHNS and CDR2 SASEGT. The CDR3 spans 15 residues. In nucleotides, the CDR3 is TGTGCCACCCCGAACACCACCGGTCGTAATTCACCCCTCCACTTT. As protein: CATPNTTGRNSPLHF.

The table lists this clone with a count of one. This rearrangement joins TRBV18 to TRBJ1-2; TRBD1 aligns across 10 bases. Germline assignment: CDR1 KGHSH and CDR2 LQKENI. J gave up 4 bases and V 4 bases, and 9 bases lay outside the gene matches. The CDR3 has 16 amino acids. The DNA for the CDR3 is TGTGCCAGCTCACGCGAACCGGGACAGGGGTCCTATGGCTACACCTTC. It is translated as CASSREPGQGSYGYTF.

V is TRBV15 and J is TRBJ2-1, with 7 bases fitting TRBD1. Unmatched junction bases numbered 7, after V lost 5 bases and J lost 6 bases. Germline CDR1 reads LNHNV; CDR2 reads YYDKDF (reference sequence). The CDR3 covers 14 residues. CDR3 in amino acids: CATSRPTGVNEQFF. The CDR3 DNA reads TGTGCCACCAGCCGACCCACAGGGGTCAATGAGCAGTTCTTC.

This clone appeared a few times. The V gene is TRBV6-1, the J gene TRBJ1-2; 8 bases line up with TRBD1. The germline CDR1 and CDR2 sequences are MNHNS and SASEGT. The length of the CDR3 is 17 residues. V shed 2 bases and J 2 bases; nucleotides not matched to a gene: 10. The CDR3 region has the DNA TGTGCCAGCAGTGAAAAGAGGGACAGGCGGGGGAACTATGGCTACACCTTC. It is translated as CASSEKRDRRGNYGYTF.

The CDR3 loop reads CASSQDPDRGGTEAFF. Written as DNA, the CDR3 is TGCGCCAGCAGCCAAGATCCTGACAGGGGGGGCACTGAAGCTTTCTTT. The V call is TRBV4-3, the J call TRBJ1-1, with 9 bases identical to TRBD1. V lost 0 bases to trimming and J lost 4 bases; unmatched junction nucleotides: 6. The CDR3 is 16 amino acids. From germline, CDR1 is LGHNA and CDR2 YSLEER.

This chain links TRBV30 with TRBJ2-1; the D is unclear. The germline V and J ends were trimmed by 2 bases and 2 bases, with 7 bases remaining between them. The germline CDR1 and CDR2 sequences are GTSNPN and SVGIG (reference sequence). This CDR3 comprises 13 residues. The CDR3 loop is CAWSPWTYNEQFF. The CDR3 DNA reads as TGTGCCTGGAGTCCTTGGACCTACAATGAGCAGTTCTTC.

The V gene is TRBV7-9, the J gene TRBJ1-1; 8 bases agree with TRBD1. The CDR3 runs 11 residues. Germline values: CDR1 SEHNR, CDR2 FQNEAQ (reference sequence). V trimming: 5 bases; J trimming: 11 bases; junction bases outside the gene matches: 4. The CDR3 DNA sequence: TGTGCCAGCAGCGACCGGGACAGGGCTTTCTTT. It yields the protein CASSDRDRAFF.

The chain's CDR3 is CASSWDASEKLFF. The CDR3 DNA follows: TGTGCCAGCAGTTGGGATGCCAGTGAAAAACTGTTTTTT. V is TRBV6-6 and J is TRBJ1-4; D remains unclear. The CDR3 has 13 amino acids. The V gene's germline CDR1 is MNHNY and CDR2 SVGAGI (reference sequence). V was clipped by 4 bases and J by 7 bases, with 10 bases between them.

This chain joins TRBV28 and TRBJ2-7; a weak D match, TRBD1 (5 bases). V was pared by 4 bases and J by 3 bases, with 13 bases between. Per the germline V gene, CDR1 is MDHEN and CDR2 is SYDVKM. This CDR3 is 14 amino acids long. CDR3 nucleotides: TGTGCCAGCAGTTACGTGCAGGGAAGCTACGAGCAGTACTTC. Residues: CASSYVQGSYEQYF.

CDR3 sequence reads: CASSVRADPLDFYNEQFF. The CDR3 DNA sequence: TGTGCCAGCAGCGTACGGGCAGACCCTCTTGACTTCTACAATGAGCAGTTCTTC. The rearrangement uses TRBV9 and TRBJ2-1; D is unclear. V was shortened by 1 base and J by 3 bases, with 20 bases between the two germline ends. Germline lookup yields CDR1 SGDLS and CDR2 YYNGEE. The CDR3 loop spans 18 amino acids.

The rearrangement uses TRBV6-6 and TRBJ1-1; unclear D gene. The CDR3 runs 11 residues. Germline CDR1 MNHNY, CDR2 SVGAGI (reference sequence). The germline V and J ends were trimmed by 1 base and 11 bases, with 8 bases remaining between them. CDR3 nucleotide sequence: TGTGCCAGCAGTTACTACAATCGGGCTTTCTTT. It translates to CASSYYNRAFF.